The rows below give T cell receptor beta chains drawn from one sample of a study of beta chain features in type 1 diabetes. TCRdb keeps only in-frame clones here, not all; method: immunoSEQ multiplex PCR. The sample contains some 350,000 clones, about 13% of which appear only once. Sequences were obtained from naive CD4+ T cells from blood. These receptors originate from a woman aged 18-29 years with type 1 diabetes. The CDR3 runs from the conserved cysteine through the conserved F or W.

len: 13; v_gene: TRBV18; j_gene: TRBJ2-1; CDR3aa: CASSPALYNEQFF
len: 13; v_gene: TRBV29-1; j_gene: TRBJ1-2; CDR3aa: CSAGPGGSGGYTF
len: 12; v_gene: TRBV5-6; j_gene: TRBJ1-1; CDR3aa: CASSLAQGAAFF
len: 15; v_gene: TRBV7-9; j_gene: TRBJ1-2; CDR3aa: CASSLVGGAALGYTF
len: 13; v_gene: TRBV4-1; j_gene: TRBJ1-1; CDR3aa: CASSQEIQVSAFF
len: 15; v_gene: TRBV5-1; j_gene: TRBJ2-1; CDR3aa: CASSSGQGAHNEQFF
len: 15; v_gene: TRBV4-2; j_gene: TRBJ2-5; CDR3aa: CASSHLRERPETQYF
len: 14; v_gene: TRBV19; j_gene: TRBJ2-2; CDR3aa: CASRGARDTGELFF
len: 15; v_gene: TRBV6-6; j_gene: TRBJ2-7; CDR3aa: CASTVDPRSSYEQYF
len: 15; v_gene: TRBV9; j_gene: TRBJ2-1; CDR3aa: CASSVAGAGVVEQFF
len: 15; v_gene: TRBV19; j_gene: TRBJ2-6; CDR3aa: CASSPGQAGANVLTF
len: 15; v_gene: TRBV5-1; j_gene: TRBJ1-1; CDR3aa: CASSLGDGGVTEAFF
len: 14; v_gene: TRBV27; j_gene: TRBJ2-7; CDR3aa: CASSLSYSSYEQYF
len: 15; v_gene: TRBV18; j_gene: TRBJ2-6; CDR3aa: CASSPGRGGANVLTF
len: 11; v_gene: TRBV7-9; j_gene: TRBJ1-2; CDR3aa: CASSATDGYTF
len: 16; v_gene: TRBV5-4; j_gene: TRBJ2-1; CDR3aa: CASSSKTSSVDYEQFF
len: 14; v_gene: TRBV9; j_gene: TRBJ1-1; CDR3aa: CASSAYLTGAVAFF
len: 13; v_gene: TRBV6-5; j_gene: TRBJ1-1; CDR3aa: CASRRQAHTEAFF
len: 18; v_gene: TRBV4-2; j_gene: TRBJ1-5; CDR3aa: CASSQDAPGVAPNQPQHF
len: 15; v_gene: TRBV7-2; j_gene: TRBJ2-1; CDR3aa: CASGSGRAATNEQFF
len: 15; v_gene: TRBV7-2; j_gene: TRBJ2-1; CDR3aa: CASSSDILSYNEQFF
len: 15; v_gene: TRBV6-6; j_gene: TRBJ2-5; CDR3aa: CASSSTSGSPETQYF
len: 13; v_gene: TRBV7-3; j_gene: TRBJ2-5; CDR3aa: CASSLSRKETQYF
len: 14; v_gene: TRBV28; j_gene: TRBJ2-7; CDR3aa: CASGQSRGPYEQYF
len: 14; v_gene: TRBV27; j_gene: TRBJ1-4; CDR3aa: CASALGQGNEKLFF
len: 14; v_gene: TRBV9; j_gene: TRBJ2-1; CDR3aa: CASSPRREYNEQFF
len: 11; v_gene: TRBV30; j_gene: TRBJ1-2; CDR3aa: CAWGLGGGYTF
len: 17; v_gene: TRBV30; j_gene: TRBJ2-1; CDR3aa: CAWSGGSGSSSYNEQFF
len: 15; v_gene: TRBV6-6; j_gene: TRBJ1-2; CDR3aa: CASSYLARGEGGYTF
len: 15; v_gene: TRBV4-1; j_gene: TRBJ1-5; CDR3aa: CASSRSGQSNQPQHF
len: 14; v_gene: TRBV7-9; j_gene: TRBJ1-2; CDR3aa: CASSVGTVNYVETF
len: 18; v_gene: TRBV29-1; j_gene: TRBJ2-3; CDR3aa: CSVRPTGTSGISTDTQYF
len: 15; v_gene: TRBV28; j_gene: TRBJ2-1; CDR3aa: CASSLRPGGLGEQFF
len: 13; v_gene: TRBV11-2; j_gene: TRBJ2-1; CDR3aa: CASRTGGEDEQFF
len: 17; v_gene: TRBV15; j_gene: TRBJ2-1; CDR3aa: CATSRDPTSGGLNEQFF
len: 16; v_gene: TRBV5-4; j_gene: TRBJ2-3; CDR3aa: CASSPGTSGSTDTQYF
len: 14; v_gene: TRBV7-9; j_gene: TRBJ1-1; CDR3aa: CASSLAMDRDEAFF
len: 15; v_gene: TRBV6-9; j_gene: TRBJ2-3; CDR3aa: CASSSRGGGTDTQYF
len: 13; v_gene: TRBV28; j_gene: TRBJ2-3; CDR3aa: CASSPGSGRTQYF
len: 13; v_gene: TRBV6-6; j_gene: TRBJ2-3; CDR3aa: CASEAGDSDTQYF
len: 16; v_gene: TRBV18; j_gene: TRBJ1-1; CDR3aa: CASSPLSLTGGTEAFF
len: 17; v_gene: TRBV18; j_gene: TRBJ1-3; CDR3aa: CASSPGDRRESGNTIYF
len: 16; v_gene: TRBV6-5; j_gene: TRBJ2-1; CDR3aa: CASSYSRGGLYNEQFF
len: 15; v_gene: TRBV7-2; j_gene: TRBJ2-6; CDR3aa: CASAGRYSGANVLTF
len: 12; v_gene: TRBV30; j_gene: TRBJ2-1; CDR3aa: CAWTPLAGEQFF
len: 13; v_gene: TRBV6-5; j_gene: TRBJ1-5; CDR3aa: CASGQYSNQPQHF
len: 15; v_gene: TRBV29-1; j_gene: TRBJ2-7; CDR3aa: CSVETRGLARYEQYF
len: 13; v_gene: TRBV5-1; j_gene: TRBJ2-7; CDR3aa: CASSLEFVVEQYF
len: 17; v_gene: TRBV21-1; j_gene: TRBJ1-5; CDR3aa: CASSKAREQGANQPQHF
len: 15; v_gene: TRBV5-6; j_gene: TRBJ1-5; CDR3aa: CASSSGTGGSQPQHF
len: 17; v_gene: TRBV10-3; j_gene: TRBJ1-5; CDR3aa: CAISESPGGNSNQPQHF